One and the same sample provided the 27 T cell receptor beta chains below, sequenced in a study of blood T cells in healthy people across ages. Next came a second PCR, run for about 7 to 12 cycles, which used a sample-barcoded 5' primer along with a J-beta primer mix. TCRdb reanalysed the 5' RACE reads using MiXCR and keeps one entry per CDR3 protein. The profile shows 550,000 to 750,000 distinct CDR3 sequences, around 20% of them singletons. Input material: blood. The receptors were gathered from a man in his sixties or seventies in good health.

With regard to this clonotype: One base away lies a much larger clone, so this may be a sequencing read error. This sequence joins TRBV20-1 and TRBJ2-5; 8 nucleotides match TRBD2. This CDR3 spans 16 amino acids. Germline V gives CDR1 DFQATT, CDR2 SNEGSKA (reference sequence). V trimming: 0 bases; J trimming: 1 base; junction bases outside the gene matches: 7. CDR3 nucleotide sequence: TGCAGTGCTAGAGATCGGTTAGCGGGAATCCAAGAGACCCAGTACTTC. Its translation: CSARDRLAGIQETQYF.

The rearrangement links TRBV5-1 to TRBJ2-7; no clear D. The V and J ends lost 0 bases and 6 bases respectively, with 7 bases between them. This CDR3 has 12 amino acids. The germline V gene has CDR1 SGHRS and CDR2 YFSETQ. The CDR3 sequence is CASSLGGTEQYF. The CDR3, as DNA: TGCGCCAGCAGCTTGGGGGGAACCGAGCAGTACTTC.

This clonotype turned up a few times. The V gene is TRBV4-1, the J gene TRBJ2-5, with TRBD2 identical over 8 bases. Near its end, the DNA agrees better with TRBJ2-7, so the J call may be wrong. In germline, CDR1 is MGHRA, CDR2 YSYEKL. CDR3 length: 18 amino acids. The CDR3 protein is CASSQDPGEREITYEQYF. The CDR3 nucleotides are TGCGCCAGCAGCCAAGACCCAGGGGAGCGGGAGATCACCTACGAGCAGTACTTC.

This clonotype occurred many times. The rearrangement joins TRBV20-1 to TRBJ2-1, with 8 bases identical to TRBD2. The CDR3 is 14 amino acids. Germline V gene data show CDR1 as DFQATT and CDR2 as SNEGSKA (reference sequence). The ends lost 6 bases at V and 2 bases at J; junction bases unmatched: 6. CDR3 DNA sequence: TGCAGTGCCTCCCCGGGACTAGCCTACAATGAGCAGTTCTTC. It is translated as CSASPGLAYNEQFF.

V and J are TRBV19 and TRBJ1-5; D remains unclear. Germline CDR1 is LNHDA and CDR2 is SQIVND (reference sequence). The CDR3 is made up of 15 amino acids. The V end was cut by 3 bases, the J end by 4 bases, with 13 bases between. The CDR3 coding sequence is TGTGCCAGTAGTATGTCCGACCCCATGAATCAGCCCCAGCATTTT. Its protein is CASSMSDPMNQPQHF.

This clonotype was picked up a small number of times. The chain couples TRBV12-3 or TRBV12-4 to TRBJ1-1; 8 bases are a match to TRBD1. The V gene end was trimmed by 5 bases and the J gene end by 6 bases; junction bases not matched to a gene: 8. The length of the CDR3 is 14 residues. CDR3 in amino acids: CASSPQGARSEAFF. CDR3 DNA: TGTGCCAGCAGTCCCCAGGGGGCCAGATCTGAAGCTTTCTTT.

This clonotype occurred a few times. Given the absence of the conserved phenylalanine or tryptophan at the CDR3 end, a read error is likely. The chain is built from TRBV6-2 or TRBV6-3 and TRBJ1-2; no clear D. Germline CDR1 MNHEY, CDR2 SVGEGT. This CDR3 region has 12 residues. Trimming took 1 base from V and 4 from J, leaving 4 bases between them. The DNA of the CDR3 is TGTGCCAGCAGTTACTACAGCTATGGCTACACCCTC. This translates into CASSYYSYGYTL.

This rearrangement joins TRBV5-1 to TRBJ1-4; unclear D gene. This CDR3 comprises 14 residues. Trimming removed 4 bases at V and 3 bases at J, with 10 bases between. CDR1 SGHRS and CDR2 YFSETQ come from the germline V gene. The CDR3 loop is CASSNGRANEKLFF. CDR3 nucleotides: TGCGCCAGCAGCAACGGACGGGCTAATGAAAAACTGTTTTTT.

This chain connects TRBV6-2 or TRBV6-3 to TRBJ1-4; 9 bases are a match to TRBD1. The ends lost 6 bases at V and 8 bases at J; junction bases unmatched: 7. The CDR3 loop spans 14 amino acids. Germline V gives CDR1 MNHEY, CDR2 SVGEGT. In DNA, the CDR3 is TGTGCCAGCAGAACCGGGACAGGGTCCGAAAAACTGTTTTTT. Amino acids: CASRTGTGSEKLFF.

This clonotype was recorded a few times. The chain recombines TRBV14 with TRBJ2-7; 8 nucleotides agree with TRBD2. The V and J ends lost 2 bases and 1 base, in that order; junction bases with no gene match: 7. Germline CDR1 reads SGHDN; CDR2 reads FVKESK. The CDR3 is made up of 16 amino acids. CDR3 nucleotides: TGTGCCAGCAGCCAACAACCGGGACTAGGGTCCTACGAGCAGTACTTC. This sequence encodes CASSQQPGLGSYEQYF.

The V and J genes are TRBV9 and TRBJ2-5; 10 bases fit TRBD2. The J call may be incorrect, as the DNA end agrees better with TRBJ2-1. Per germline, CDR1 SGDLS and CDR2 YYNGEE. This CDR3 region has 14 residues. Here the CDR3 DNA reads TGTGCCAGCAGCGTCGTAAGCGGGAGGGGTGAGCAGTTCTTC. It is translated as CASSVVSGRGEQFF.

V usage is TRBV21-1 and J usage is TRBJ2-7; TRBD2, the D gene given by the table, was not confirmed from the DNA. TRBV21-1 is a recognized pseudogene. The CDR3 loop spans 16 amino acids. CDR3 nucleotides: TGTGCCAGCAGCCTGGACAAGCTCTCCTCCTCCTACGAGCAGTACTTC. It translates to CASSLDKLSSSYEQYF.

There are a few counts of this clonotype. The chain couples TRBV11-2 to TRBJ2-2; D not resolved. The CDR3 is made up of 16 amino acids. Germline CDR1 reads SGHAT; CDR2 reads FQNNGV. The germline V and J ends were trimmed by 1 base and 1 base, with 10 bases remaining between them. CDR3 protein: CASSLGAAGNTGELFF. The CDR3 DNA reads TGTGCCAGCAGCTTAGGCGCGGCAGGGAACACCGGGGAGCTGTTTTTT.

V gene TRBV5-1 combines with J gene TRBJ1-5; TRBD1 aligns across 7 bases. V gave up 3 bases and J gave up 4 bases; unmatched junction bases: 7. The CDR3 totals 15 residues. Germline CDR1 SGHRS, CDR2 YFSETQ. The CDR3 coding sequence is TGCGCCAGCAGCTCTGGGGACAGAGAAAATCAGCCCCAGCATTTT. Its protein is CASSSGDRENQPQHF. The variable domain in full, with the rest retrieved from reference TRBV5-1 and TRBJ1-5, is KAGVTQTPRYLIKTRGQQVTLSCSPISGHRSVSWYQQTPGQGLQFLFEYFSETQRNKGNFPGRFSGRQFSNSRSEMNVSTLELGDSALYLCASSSGDRENQPQHFGDGTRLSIL.

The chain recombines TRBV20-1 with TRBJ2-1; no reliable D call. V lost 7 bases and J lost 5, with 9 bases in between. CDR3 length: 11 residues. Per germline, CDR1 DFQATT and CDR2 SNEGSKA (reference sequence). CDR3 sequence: CSVRSDNEQFF. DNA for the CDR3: TGCAGTGTAAGGAGCGACAATGAGCAGTTCTTC.

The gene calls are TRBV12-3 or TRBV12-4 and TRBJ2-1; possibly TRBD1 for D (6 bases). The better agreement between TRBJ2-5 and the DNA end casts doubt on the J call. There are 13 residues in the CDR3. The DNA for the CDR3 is TGTGCCAGCAGACACAGGGTTCTAGAGACCCAGTACTTC. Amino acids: CASRHRVLETQYF.

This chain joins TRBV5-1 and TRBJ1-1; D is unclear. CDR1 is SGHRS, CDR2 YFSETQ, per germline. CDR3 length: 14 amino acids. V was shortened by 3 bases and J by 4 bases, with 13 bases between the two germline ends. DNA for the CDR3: TGCGCCAGCAGCTCCGCGGACGGTGGCACTGAAGCTTTCTTT. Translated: CASSSADGGTEAFF.

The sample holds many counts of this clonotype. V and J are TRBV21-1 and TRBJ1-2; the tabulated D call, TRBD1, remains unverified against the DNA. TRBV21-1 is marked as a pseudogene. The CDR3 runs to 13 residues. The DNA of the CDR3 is TGTGCCAGCAGTGACAGGAACTACTATGGCTACACCTTC. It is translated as CASSDRNYYGYTF.

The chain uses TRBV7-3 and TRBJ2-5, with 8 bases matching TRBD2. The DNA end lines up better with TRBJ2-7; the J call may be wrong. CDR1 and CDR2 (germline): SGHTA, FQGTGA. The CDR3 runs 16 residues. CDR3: CASSLGSGAGAYEQYF. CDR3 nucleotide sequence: TGTGCCAGCAGCTTAGGATCTGGAGCGGGAGCCTACGAGCAGTACTTC.

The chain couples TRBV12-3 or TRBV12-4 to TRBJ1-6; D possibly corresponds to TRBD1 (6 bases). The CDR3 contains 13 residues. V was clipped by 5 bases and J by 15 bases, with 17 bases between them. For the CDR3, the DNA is TGTGCCAGCAGTCCCGGACAGTTTTACCTCCTCCACTTT. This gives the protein CASSPGQFYLLHF.

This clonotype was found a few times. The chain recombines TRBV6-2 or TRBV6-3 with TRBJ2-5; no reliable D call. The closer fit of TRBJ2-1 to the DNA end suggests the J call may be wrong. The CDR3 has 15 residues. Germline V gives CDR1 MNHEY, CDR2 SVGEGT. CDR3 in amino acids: CASSYLKTRYNEQFF. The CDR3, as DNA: TGTGCCAGCAGTTACTTGAAAACGAGATACAATGAGCAGTTCTTC.

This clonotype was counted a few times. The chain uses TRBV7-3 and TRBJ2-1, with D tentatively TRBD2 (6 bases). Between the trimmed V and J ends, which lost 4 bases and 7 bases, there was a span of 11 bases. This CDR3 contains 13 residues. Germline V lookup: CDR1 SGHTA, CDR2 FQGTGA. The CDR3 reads CASSSGTRNEQFF. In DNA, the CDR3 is TGTGCCAGCAGCTCCGGGACTCGTAATGAGCAGTTCTTC.

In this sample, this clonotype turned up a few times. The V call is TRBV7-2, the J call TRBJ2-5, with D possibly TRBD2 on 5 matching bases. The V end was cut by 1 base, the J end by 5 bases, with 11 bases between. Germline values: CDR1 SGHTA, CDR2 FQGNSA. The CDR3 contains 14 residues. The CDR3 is CASSLGGSWETQYF. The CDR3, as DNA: TGTGCCAGCAGCTTAGGCGGGTCGTGGGAGACCCAGTACTTC.

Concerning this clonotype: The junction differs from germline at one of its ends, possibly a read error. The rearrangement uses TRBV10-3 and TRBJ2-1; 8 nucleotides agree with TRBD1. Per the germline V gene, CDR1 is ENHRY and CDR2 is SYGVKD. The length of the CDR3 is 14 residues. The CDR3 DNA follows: TGTGCCATCAGTGGGACAGGGTCGACCAATGAGCAGTTTTTC. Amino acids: CAISGTGSTNEQFF.

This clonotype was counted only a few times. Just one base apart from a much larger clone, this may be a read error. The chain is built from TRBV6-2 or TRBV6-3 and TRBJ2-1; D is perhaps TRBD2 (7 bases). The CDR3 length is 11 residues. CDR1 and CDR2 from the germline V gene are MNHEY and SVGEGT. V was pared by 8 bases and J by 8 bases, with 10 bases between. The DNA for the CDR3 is TGTGCCAGCGGGGGGGCGCATGAGCAGTTCTTC. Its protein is CASGGAHEQFF.

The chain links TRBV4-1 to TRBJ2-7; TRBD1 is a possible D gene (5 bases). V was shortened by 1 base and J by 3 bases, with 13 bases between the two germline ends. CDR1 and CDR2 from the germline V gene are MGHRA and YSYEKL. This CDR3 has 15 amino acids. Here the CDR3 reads CASSQVGASFYEQYF. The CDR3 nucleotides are TGCGCCAGCAGCCAAGTAGGGGCGTCATTCTACGAGCAGTACTTC.

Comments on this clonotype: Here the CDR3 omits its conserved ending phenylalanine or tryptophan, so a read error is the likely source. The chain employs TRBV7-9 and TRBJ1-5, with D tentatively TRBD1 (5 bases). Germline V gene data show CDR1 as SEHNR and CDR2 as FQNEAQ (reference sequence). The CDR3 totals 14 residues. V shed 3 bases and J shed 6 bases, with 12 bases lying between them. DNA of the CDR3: TGTGCCAGCAGCTTGGGCGAGGGGTCTCAGCCCCAGCATCTT. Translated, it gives CASSLGEGSQPQHL.